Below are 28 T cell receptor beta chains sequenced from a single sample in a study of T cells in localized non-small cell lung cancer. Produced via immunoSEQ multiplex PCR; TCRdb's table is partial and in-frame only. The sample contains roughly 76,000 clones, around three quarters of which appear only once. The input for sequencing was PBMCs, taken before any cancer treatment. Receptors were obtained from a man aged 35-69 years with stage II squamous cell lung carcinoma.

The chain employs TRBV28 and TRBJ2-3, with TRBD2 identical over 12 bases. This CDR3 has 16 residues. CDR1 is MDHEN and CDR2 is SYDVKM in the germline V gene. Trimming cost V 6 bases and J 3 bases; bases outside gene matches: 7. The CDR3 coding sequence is TGTGCCAGCAGGGGGGCTAGCGGGAGGGGGACAGATACGCAGTATTTT. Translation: CASRGASGRGTDTQYF.

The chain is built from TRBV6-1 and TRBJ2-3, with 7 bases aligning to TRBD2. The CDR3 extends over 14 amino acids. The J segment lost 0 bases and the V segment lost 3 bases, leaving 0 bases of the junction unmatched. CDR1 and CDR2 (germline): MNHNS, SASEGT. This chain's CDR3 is CASSERGSTDTQYF. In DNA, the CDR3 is TGTGCCAGCAGTGAGCGGGGGAGCACAGATACGCAGTATTTT.

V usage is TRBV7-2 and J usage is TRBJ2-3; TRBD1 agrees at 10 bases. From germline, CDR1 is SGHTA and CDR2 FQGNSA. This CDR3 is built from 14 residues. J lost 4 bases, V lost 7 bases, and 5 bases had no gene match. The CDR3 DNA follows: TGTGCCAGCACCATAGGGACAGGGGCAGATACGCAGTATTTT. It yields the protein CASTIGTGADTQYF.

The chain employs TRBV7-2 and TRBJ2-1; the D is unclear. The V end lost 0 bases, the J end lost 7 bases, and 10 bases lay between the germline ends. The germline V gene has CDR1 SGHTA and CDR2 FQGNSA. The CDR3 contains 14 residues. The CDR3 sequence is CASSLALLGNEQFF. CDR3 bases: TGTGCCAGCAGCTTAGCTTTGCTGGGGAATGAGCAGTTCTTC.

The CDR3 is CASSGRTSGKGEQFF. The CDR3 nucleotides read TGTGCCAGCAGTGGTCGGACTAGCGGGAAGGGTGAGCAGTTCTTC. The V gene is TRBV2, the J gene TRBJ2-1, with TRBD2 matching over 12 bases. The germline V gene has CDR1 SNHLY and CDR2 FYNNEI. The junction had 7 bases not matched to a gene; V was cut back by 4 bases and J by 9 bases. The CDR3 extends over 15 amino acids.

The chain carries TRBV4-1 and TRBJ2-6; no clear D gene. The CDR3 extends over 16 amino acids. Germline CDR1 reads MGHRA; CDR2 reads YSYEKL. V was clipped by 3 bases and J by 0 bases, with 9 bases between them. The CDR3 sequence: CASSHKYTSGANVLTF. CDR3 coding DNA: TGCGCCAGCAGCCATAAGTACACCTCTGGGGCCAACGTCCTGACTTTC.

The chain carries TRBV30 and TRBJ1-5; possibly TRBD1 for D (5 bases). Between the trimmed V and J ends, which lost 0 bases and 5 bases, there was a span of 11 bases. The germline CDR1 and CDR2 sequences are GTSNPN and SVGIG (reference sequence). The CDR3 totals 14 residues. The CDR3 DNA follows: TGTGCCTGGAGTGTTTCAGGGCTCCATCAGCCCCAGCATTTT. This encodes CAWSVSGLHQPQHF.

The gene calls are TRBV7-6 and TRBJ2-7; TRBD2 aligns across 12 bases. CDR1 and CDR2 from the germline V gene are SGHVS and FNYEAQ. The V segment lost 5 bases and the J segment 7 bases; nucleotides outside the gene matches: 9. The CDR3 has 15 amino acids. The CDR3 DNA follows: TGTGCCAGCAGCCCGACTAGCGGGAGACGTTTAGAGCAGTACTTC. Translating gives CASSPTSGRRLEQYF.

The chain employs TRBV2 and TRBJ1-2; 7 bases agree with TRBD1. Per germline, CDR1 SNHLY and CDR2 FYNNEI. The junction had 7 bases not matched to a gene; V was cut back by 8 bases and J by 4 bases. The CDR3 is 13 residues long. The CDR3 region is CASWTGALYGYTF. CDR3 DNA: TGTGCCAGCTGGACAGGCGCGCTCTATGGCTACACCTTC.

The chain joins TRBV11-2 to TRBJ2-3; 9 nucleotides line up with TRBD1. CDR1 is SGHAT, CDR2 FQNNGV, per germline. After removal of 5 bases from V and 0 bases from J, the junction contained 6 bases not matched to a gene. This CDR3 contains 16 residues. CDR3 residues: CASSRRQGVSTDTQYF. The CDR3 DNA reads TGTGCCAGCAGCAGACGACAGGGGGTTAGCACAGATACGCAGTATTTT.

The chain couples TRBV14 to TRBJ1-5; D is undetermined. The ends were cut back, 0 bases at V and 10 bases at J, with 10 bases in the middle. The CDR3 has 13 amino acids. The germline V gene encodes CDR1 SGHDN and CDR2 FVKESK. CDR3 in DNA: TGTGCCAGCAGCCAAGAGGTCAACCAACCCCAGCATTTT. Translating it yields CASSQEVNQPQHF.

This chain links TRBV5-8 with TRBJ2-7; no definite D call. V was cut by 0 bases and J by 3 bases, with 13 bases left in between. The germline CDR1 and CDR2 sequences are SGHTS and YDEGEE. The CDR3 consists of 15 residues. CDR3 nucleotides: TGTGCCAGCAGCTTGGTGGGTCAGAGCCACTACGAGCAGTACTTC. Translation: CASSLVGQSHYEQYF.

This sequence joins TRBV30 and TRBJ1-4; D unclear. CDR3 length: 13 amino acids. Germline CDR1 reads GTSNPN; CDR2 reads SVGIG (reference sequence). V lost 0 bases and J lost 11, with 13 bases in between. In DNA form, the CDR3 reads TGTGCCTGGAGTGTTCTTCCGGGAGACAAACTGTTTTTT. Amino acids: CAWSVLPGDKLFF.

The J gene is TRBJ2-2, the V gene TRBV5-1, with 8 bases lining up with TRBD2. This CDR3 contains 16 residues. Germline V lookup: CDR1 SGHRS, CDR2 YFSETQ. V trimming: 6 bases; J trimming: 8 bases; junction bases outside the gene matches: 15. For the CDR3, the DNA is TGCGCCAGCAAAAAAAGCACGGCGGGAGGAGCGGGGGAGCTGTTTTTT. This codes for CASKKSTAGGAGELFF.

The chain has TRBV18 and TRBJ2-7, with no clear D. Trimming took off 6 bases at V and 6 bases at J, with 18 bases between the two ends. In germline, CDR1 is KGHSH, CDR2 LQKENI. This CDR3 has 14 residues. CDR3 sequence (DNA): TGTGCCAGCTCCCTTCTTTCTAATAGCCGCGAGCAGTACTTC. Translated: CASSLLSNSREQYF.

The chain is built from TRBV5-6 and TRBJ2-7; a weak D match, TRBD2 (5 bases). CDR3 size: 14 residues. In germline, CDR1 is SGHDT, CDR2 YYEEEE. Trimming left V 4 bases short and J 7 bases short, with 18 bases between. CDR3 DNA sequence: TGTGCCAGCAGCGCCGGGCCCCTCGAGGGAGAGCAGTACTTC. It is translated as CASSAGPLEGEQYF.

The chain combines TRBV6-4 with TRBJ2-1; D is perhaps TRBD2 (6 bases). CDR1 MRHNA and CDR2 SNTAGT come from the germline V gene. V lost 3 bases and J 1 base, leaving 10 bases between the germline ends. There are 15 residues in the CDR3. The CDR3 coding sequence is TGTGCCAGCAGTGAAGGAGGGGAATCCTACAATGAGCAGTTCTTC. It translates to CASSEGGESYNEQFF.

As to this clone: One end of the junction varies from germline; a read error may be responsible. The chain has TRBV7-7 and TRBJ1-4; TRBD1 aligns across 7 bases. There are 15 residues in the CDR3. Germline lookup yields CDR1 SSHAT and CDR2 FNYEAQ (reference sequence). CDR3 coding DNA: TGTGCTAGCAGCCCAGGGACAGCAACTAATGAAAAACTGTTTTTT. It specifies CASSPGTATNEKLFF.

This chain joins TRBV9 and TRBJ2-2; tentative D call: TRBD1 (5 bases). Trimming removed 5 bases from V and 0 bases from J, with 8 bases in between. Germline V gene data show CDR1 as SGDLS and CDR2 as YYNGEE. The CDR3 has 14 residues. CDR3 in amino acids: CASRGQANTGELFF. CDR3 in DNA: TGTGCCAGCAGAGGACAAGCGAACACCGGGGAGCTGTTTTTT.

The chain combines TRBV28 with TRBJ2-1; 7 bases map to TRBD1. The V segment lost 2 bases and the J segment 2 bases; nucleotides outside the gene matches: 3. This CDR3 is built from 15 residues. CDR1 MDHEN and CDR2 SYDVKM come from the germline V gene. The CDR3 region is CASSLMQGAYNEQFF. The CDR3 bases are TGTGCCAGCAGTTTAATGCAGGGGGCCTACAATGAGCAGTTCTTC.

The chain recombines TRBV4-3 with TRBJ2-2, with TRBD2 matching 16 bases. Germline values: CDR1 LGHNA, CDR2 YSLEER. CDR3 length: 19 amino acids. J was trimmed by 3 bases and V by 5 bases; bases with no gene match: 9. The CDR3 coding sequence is TGCGCCAGCAGCTCCCCCGGGACTAGCGGGGGGGCGTACACCGGGGAGCTGTTTTTT. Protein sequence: CASSSPGTSGGAYTGELFF.

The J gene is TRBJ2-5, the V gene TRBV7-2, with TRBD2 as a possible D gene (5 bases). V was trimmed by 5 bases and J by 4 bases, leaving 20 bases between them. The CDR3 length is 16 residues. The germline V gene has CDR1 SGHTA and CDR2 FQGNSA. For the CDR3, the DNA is TGTGCCAGCAGCCCCCAGTTCCGAGGAGGTCGAGAGACCCAGTACTTC. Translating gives CASSPQFRGGRETQYF.

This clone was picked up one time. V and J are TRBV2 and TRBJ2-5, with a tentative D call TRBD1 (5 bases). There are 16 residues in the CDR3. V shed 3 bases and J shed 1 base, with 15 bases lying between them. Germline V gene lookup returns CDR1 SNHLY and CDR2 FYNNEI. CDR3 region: CASSDETEKLQETQYF. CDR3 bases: TGTGCCAGCAGTGATGAGACAGAGAAACTCCAAGAGACCCAGTACTTC.

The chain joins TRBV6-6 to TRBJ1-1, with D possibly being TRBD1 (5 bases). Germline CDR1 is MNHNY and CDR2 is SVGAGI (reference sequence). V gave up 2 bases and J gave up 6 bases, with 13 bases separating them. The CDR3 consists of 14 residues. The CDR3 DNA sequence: TGTGCCAGCAGTTACCTGCCACAGGTCGCTGAAGCTTTCTTT. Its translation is CASSYLPQVAEAFF.

The CDR3 spells CASREGQSSYNEQFF. CDR3 bases: TGTGCCAGCAGGGAGGGACAGAGCTCCTACAATGAGCAGTTCTTC. The chain links TRBV5-4 to TRBJ2-1; weak D call: TRBD1 (7 bases). V gave up 5 bases and J gave up 0 bases, with 12 bases separating them. This CDR3 is 15 amino acids long. Germline lookup yields CDR1 SGHNT and CDR2 YYREEE (reference sequence).

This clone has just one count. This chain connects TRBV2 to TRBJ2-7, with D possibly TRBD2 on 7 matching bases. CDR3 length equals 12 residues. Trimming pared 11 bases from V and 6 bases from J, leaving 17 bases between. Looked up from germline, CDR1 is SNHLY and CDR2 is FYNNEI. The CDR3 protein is CASHGGGPEQYF. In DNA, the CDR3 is TGTGCCTCCCATGGGGGGGGGCCCGAGCAGTACTTC.

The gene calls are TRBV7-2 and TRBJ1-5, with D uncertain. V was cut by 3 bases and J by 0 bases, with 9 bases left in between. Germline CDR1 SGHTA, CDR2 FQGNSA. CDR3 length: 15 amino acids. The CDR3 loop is CASSLRSGSNQPQHF. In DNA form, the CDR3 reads TGTGCCAGCAGCTTGAGGTCGGGTAGCAATCAGCCCCAGCATTTT.

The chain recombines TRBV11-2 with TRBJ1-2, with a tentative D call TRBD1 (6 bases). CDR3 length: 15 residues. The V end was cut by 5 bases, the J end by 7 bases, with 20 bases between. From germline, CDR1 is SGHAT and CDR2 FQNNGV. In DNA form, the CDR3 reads TGTGCCAGCAGCCCCCTGGGGGGCCGCCAGGGTGGCTACACCTTC. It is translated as CASSPLGGRQGGYTF.